This T cell receptor beta chain is from a study of OX40 agonist ivuxolimab in advanced cancers. In the study overall: Previous treatment with anti-PD-1, anti-PD-L1 or anti-CTLA-4 therapy was allowed; 40% had received some.

Method: immunoSEQ multiplex PCR; TCRdb's copy keeps in-frame clones and lacks some. The sample lists around 67,000 clones; around 83% were seen once. This clone was seen a handful of times. The TCR comes from an adult with an advanced solid tumor such as melanoma, head and neck, liver or kidney cancer. Material: CD4+ or CD8+ T cells sorted from blood, obtained in a trial of the OX40 agonist ivuxolimab.

CDR3 DNA: TGCGCCAGCAGCTTGGCCGGGTTAGCGGGAATTGGCACCGGGGAGCTGTTTTTT. Translation: CASSLAGLAGIGTGELFF. V and J are TRBV5-1 and TRBJ2-2; 8 nucleotides match TRBD2. The CDR3 covers 18 residues. V shed 0 bases, J shed 4 bases, and the junction held 11 bases outside the gene matches. Germline CDR1 reads SGHRS; CDR2 reads YFSETQ.